This entry concerns a single T cell receptor (beta chain). Its specificity is not known. The PCR used 60 Vbeta and 13 Jbeta primers. The assay was immunoSEQ multiplex PCR, and TCRdb's table has in-frame clones only and misses some. The table includes about 190,000 clones, roughly 80% detected once. V was trimmed by 3 bases and J by 4 bases, leaving 16 bases between them. CDR1 is SGHTS, CDR2 YDEGEE, per germline. The CDR3 has 15 residues. The data were taken from a study of cytomegalovirus exposure and HLA in healthy donors. About the research overall: One earlier analysis, a look at 150 million to 200 million T cells, found almost 120 million unique TCR beta sequences.

Findings and caveats of the study: Presence/absence analyses supposed approximately even sequencing depth among donors. Among TCR beta chains, those listed as cytomegalovirus-associated numbered some 160. Several of the most significant clusters appeared linked to common viral pathogens, based on a later analysis.

The chain uses TRBV5-8 and TRBJ1-2, with TRBD1 as a possible D gene (5 bases). This TCR was recovered from a man aged 45 to 65 in good health and CMV-seronegative. The sequencing sample was made of PBMCs. The CDR3 bases are TGTGCCAGCAGCTCGGCCGGGGGGGTTTTCTATGGCTACACCTTC. This codes for CASSSAGGVFYGYTF.